This TCR beta chain was retrieved from a study of T cell responses to AZD1222 COVID-19 vaccine (dated by TCRdb to the early 2020s). Regarding the study in general: AZD1222 recipients whose second dose came at about 4 weeks and those whose second dose came at about 12 weeks were combined into one group, since spike-specific TCR depth and breadth did not differ between the two schedules. TCR sequencing was performed for about 240 trial participants, of whom about 210 were given two doses of AZD1222 and around 26 were given two doses of MenACWY control vaccine. Enrollment into the trials was organized by age into subgroups of 18-55, 56-69 and 70-plus years, and those subgroups contained approximately 160, 26 and 62 TCR-sequenced participants, respectively.

The CDR3 regions of human TCRbeta chains were subjected to immunosequencing. The original pipeline was this. TCRs in the repertoires were compared against a reference library of SARS-CoV-2-specific TCRs that had been generated with the MIRA antigen-specificity platform. Breadth meant the fraction of unique TCRs that were SARS-CoV-2-associated, whereas depth meant the fraction of total T cells that were SARS-CoV-2-associated. Each spike-specific TCR was assigned to its reactive spike region and to a CD4 or CD8 class using the MIRA data. Log10-transformed breadth and depth values were compared by one-way ANOVA with Sidak's multiple comparisons tests. In TCRdb, the immuneACCESS table is reduced to in-frame sequences with V and J assigned. These tables do not hold every clone; where another copy was compared, an unresolved V gene accounts for under half, and the others remain unexplained. For V, J and clone size, that table is used; D and trimming come from the DNA. The sample records roughly 120,000 clones, 87% of which are singletons. In total, the top ten clones hold about 3% of the sample.

The time point label, as the study defines it: baseline before first vaccination. The vaccinee samples were drawn from two UK trials, COV001 and COV002, one of which was a single-blind randomized controlled phase 2/3 trial testing AZD1222 (ChAdOx1 nCoV-19) in healthy adults. Trial participant PBMC samples were collected at day 0 and day 28 after the second dose for TCRbeta chain sequencing. As for this clone: This receptor's antigen is unknown. No much larger clone exists at a distance of one base, and base qualities are not known.

The CDR3, cysteine through phenylalanine, is 16 amino acids long. Of the read, only the CDR3 DNA is kept; its 48 bases are in frame from base 1. CDR1 and CDR2 are read off the germline V gene (reference sequence) as SEHNR and FQNEAQ. Trimming takes 3 bases from V and 3 bases from J, and the germline ends sit 12 bases apart. Here is what the overall study found, with its caveats: Only five or six AZD1222 recipients were SARS-CoV-2 seropositive at baseline, limiting conclusions about previously exposed vaccinees. Participants were mostly white British, with more females than males. The authors suggested clonal diversity may have been underestimated. The whole spike protein was spanned by vaccine-associated CD4 TCRs, and dominant responses were seen in regions 160-218 and 743-854. In the small 56-69-year group, the increase in depth fell short of significance, most likely because of low power. Reportedly, close to half of the unique spike-specific TCRs recognized epitopes lying outside the regions that are mutated in the B.1.351 and B.1.1.7 variants. Because no day 14 peak-response samples were available, the repertoires could be characterized only after the peak T cell response. A significant rise in spike-specific TCR breadth and depth was observed after two AZD1222 doses relative to day 0 and relative to MenACWY recipients.

The specimen was peripheral blood, collected on day 0 of AZD1222 vaccination. The rearranged chain carries TRBV7-9 and TRBJ2-6; matching of 6 bases hints at TRBD1 as the D gene. This receptor was identified in an adult in good health. The nucleotide sequence reads as follows: TGTGCCAGCAGCTTCCAGGGGTCGGGTGGGGCCAACGTCCTGACTTTC. Translated, this gives CASSFQGSGGANVLTF.